This TCR beta chain was captured by sequencing in a study of T cells in Graves' hyperthyroidism and ophthalmopathy. At least ten counts were recorded for this clonotype. RNA transcripts were the template for amplifying TCR beta CDR3 regions. The TCR CDR3 was amplified in a first-round RT-PCR using the HTBI primer set. MiXCR was run by TCRdb on the multiplex PCR reads, yielding one entry per CDR3 protein. The table shows about 290,000 distinct CDR3 sequences, with roughly a fifth occurring only once. CDR1 DFQATT and CDR2 SNEGSKA come from the germline V gene (reference sequence). This CDR3 region has 12 residues.

The genes are TRBV20-1 and TRBJ1-1, with no clear D. Sequenced sample: blood. This TCR came from a man in his forties or fifties with Graves' ophthalmopathy. In nucleotides, the CDR3 is TGCAGCGCAAAAAGACCGAACACTGAAGCTTTCTTT. Its translation is CSAKRPNTEAFF.